This TCR beta chain was sequenced for a study of identical twins' blood T cells. Each CDR3 protein is one row after TCRdb ran MiXCR on the 5' RACE reads. The sample has roughly 340,000 distinct CDR3 sequences; under 30% are singletons. This clonotype was counted a few times. Germline loops: CDR1 MNHNS, CDR2 SASEGT. Trimming cost V 7 bases and J 2 bases; bases outside gene matches: 4. This CDR3 region has 13 residues. This chain uses TRBV6-1 with TRBJ2-5; 7 bases line up with TRBD1. The TCR originated in a woman aged 18-55 years in good health. The sequencing sample was made of PBMCs. In DNA form, the CDR3 reads TGTGCCAGCAACCGACAGGGTCAAGAGACCCAGTACTTC. It translates to CASNRQGQETQYF.